This is a list of T cell receptor beta chains from one sample in a study of blood T cells in healthy people across ages. TCRdb called the 5' RACE reads again in MiXCR, with one record for every CDR3 protein. This sample yields 1.5 million to 1.8 million distinct CDR3 sequences, of which roughly two fifths are seen a single time; under 5% belongs to the top ten. The sample comprised blood. The receptors shown here come from a woman between 18 and 29 years old in good health. CDR3s include the opening cysteine and the closing phenylalanine or tryptophan. D genes are given only for firm matches. Size is omitted from some rows. Given values are once, few, many or a class for expanded clones.

j_call v_call clone_size d_call cdr3_nt cdr3_aa
TRBJ1-4 TRBV7-8 few TRBD1 TGTGCCAGCAGCTACCAGCCGCGACAGGGGGGTGAAAAACTGTTTTTT CASSYQPRQGGEKLFF
TRBJ2-7 TRBV11-2 NA TRBD1 TGTGCCAGCAGCGAAGGGACAGGCAATGAGCAGTACTTC CASSEGTGNEQYF
TRBJ2-1 TRBV12-3/TRBV12-4 NA TRBD1 TGTGCCAGCAGTCCGACAGGGCCCACCGGGACCCAGTTCTTC CASSPTGPTGTQFF
TRBJ1-5 TRBV27 NA NA TGTGCCAGCAGTTTAAGGGTCAGGGAAACGCAGCCCCATCAGCCCCGGCATTTT CASSLRVRETQPHQPRHF
TRBJ2-2 TRBV7-2 NA NA TGTGCCAGCAGCTTATTATCCTCCACCGGGGAGCTGTTTTTT CASSLLSSTGELFF
TRBJ1-6 TRBV7-8 NA NA TGTGCCAGCAGCTTAGCGGGCAGTGTTTATTCACCCCTCCACTTT CASSLAGSVYSPLHF
TRBJ2-2 TRBV3-1 NA NA TGTGCCAGCAGCCAAGATCCAAGTCGGCGTACCGGGGAGCTGTTTTTT CASSQDPSRRTGELFF
TRBJ2-1 TRBV7-6 NA NA TGTGCCAGCAGCTTAGATCCGGCTTACAATGAGCAGTTCTTC CASSLDPAYNEQFF
TRBJ1-1 TRBV20-1 NA NA TGCAGTGCTAGAGGCAGGGAGGACACTGAAGCTTTCTTT CSARGREDTEAFF
TRBJ2-3 TRBV5-1 NA NA TGCGCCAGCACACCTCAGGGTCTTCTGACAGATACGCAGTATTTT CASTPQGLLTDTQYF
TRBJ1-2 TRBV29-1 NA NA TGCAGCGTTGACCAAAGAGCTAACTATGGCTACACCTTC CSVDQRANYGYTF
TRBJ1-2 TRBV29-1 NA NA TGCAGCGCCCCTACGGCAGGGGATGGCTACACCTTC CSAPTAGDGYTF
TRBJ1-1 TRBV2 NA NA TGTGCCAGCAGGAGCCAGACAGTCCGCGGCACTGAAGCTTTCTTT CASRSQTVRGTEAFF
TRBJ1-4 TRBV5-1 few TRBD1 TGCGCCAGCAGCTTGGCGGGACAGGCGGTGCCTAATGAAAAACTGTTTTTT CASSLAGQAVPNEKLFF
TRBJ2-1 TRBV19 NA NA TGTGCCAGTAGTCCCGGTTCGGGGGCGATTAACTACAATGAGCAGTTCTTC CASSPGSGAINYNEQFF
TRBJ1-1 TRBV20-1 NA NA TGCAGTGCTAGCCCAGCCTCGGTCTGGACTGAAGCTTTCTTT CSASPASVWTEAFF
TRBJ2-7 TRBV20-1 NA NA TGCAGTGCTTGGAAAAGACAATCTCCCTACGAGCAGTACTTC CSAWKRQSPYEQYF
TRBJ2-7 TRBV6-1 NA NA TGTGCCAGCAGAGAGAGGGAGCATCCCTACGAGCAGTACTTC CASREREHPYEQYF
TRBJ2-7 TRBV20-1 NA NA TGCAGTGTCCGGAAGGCGGATGCCTACGAGCAGTACTTC CSVRKADAYEQYF
TRBJ1-6 TRBV28 few NA TGTGCCAGCACCGTACCAGGGTACTCACCCCTCCACTTT CASTVPGYSPLHF
TRBJ2-5 TRBV7-7 few NA TGTGCTAGCAGCTATTCCGGGAAGACCCAGTACTTC CASSYSGKTQYF
TRBJ2-6 TRBV12-3/TRBV12-4 NA TRBD1 TGTGCCAGCCCACTGCGACAGGGGGCTCCCTCTGGGGCCAACGTCCTGACTTTC CASPLRQGAPSGANVLTF
TRBJ2-7 TRBV6-2/TRBV6-3 once TRBD2 TGTGCCAGCAGTTCTTACCTTACTAGCGGAGCCTACAATGAGCAGTACTTC CASSSYLTSGAYNEQYF